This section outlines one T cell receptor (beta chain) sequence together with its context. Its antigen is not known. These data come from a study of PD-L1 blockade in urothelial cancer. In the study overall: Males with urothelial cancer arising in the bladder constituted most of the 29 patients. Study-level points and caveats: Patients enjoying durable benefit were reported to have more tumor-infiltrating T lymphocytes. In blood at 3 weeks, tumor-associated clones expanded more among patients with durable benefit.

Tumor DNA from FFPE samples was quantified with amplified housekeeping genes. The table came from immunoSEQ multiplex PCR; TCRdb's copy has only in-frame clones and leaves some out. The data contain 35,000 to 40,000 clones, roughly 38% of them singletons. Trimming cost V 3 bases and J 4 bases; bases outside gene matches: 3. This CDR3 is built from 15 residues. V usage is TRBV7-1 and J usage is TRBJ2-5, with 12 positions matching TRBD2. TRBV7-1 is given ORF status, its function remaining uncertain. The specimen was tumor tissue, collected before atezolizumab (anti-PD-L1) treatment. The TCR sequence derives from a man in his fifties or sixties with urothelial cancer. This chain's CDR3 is CASSSGLAGRETQYF. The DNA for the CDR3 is TGTGCCAGCAGCTCCGGACTAGCGGGGAGAGAGACCCAGTACTTC.